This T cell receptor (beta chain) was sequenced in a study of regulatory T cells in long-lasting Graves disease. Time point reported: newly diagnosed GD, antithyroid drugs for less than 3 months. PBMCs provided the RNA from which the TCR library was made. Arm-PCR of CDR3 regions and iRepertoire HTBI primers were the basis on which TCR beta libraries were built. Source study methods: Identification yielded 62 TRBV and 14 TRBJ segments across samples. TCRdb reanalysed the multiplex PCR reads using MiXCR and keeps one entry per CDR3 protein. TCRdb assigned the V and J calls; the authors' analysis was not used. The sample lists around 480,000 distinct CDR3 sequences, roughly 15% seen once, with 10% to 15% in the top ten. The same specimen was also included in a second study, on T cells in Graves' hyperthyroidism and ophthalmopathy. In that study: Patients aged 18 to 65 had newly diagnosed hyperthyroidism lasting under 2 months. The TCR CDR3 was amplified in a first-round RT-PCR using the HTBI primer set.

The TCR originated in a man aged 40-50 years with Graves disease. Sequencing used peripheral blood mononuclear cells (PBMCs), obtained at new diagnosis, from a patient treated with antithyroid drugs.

DNA for the CDR3: TGTGCCAGCAGCCTATATGTTAGGACGCCAAACACCGGGGAGCTGTTTTTT. Residues: CASSLYVRTPNTGELFF. The V and J genes are TRBV7-2 and TRBJ2-2, with D unclear. The CDR3 has 17 residues. Trimming took 5 bases from V and 2 from J, leaving 18 bases between them. Germline CDR1 SGHTA, CDR2 FQGNSA.